This entry is about one T cell receptor beta chain. The CDR3 totals 14 residues. The source of the sample is a study of blood T cell repertoires in COVID-19. Authors' analysis steps: Amplification from reference gene primers served as the basis for estimated nucleated cell counts. Clones were read by immunoSEQ multiplex PCR, and TCRdb kept only the in-frame ones, dropping some. V and J calls plus clone size are reproduced from that table; the DNA served to infer D and trimming. This table has 250,000 to 300,000 clones, around 89% appearing once. The chain couples TRBV21-1 to TRBJ1-6; TRBD1 reflects the table's D call only, with no check against the DNA. TRBV21-1 is classified as a pseudogene. The sequence was collected from a man between 40 and 49 years old with acute or convalescent COVID-19. The sequencing sample was made of peripheral blood. The CDR3 nucleotides are TGTGCCAGCAGCTCCCTCAGGGGGAATTCACCCCTCCACTTT. This gives the protein CASSSLRGNSPLHF.